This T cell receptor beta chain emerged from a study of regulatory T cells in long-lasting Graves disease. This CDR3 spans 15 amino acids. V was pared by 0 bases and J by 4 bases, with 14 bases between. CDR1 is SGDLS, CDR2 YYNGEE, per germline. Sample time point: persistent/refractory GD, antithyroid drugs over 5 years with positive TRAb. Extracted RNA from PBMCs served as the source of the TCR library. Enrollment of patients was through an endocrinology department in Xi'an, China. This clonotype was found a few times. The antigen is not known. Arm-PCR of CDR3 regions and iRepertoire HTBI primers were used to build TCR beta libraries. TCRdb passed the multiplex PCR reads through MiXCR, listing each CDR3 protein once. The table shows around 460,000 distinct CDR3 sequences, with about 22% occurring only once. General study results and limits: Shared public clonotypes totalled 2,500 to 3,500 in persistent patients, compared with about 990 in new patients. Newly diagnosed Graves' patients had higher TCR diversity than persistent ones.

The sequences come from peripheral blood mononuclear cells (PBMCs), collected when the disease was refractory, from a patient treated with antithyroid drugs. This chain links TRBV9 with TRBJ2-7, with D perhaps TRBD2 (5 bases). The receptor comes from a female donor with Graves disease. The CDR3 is CASSVGLAVEYEQYF. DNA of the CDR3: TGTGCCAGCAGCGTAGGGCTAGCTGTTGAGTACGAGCAGTACTTC.